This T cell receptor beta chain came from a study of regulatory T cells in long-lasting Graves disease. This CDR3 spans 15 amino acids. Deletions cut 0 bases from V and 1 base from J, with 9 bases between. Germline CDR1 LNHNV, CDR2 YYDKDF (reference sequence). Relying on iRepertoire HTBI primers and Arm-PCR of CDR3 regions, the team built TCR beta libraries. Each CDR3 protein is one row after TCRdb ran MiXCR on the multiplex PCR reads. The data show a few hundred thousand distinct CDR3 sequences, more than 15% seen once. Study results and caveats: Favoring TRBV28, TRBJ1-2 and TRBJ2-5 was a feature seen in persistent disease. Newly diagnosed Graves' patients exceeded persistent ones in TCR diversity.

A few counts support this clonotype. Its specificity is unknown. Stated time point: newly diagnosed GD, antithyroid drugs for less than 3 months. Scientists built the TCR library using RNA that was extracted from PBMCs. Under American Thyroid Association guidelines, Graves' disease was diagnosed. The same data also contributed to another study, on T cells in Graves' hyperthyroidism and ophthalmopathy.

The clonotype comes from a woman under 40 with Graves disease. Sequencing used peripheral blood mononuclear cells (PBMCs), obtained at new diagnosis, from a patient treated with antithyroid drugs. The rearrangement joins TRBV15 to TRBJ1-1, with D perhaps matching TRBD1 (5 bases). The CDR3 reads CATSRDRQRNTEAFF. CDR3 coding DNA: TGTGCCACCAGCAGAGATCGACAGCGGAACACTGAAGCTTTCTTT.